Listed here are 25 T cell receptor beta chains from one sample, sequenced in a study of blood T cell repertoires in COVID-19. Profiling relied on immunoSEQ multiplex PCR, and the TCRdb table lists in-frame clones only, not all of them. This table has more than 85,000 clones, less than 85% appearing once. Sequenced input: peripheral blood. Receptor source: a woman aged 80 or over with acute or convalescent COVID-19.

The sample holds one count of this clone. The rearrangement joins TRBV6-6 to TRBJ1-1; D is ambiguous. Germline CDR1 and CDR2: MNHNY and SVGAGI (reference sequence). The CDR3 is 13 residues long. Trimming took off 4 bases at V and 4 bases at J, with 10 bases between the two ends. The DNA of the CDR3 is TGTGCCAGCAGTTCCGTGGCGGGCACTGAAGCTTTCTTT. Translated, it gives CASSSVAGTEAFF.

V and J are TRBV10-1 and TRBJ1-1, with 9 bases identical to TRBD1. CDR1 WNHNN and CDR2 SYGVQD come from the germline V gene (reference sequence). V was clipped by 0 bases and J by 5 bases; unmatched bases: 13. The CDR3 has 18 residues. CDR3 amino acids: CASSESEPGQGVRTEAFF. The DNA of the CDR3 is TGCGCCAGCAGTGAGTCCGAGCCGGGACAGGGAGTAAGGACTGAAGCTTTCTTT.

The sample holds one count of this clone. This rearrangement joins TRBV7-9 to TRBJ2-1; the match to TRBD2 covers 8 bases. This CDR3 spans 17 amino acids. With V trimmed by 1 base and J by 6 bases, 11 bases remained unmatched. Germline V gene lookup returns CDR1 SEHNR and CDR2 FQNEAQ (reference sequence). CDR3: CASSLGWGGSGTNEQFF. Written as DNA, the CDR3 is TGTGCCAGCAGCTTAGGTTGGGGTGGTAGCGGGACCAATGAGCAGTTCTTC.

This chain links TRBV5-1 with TRBJ2-3; D remains ambiguous. The ends were cut back, 1 base at V and 0 bases at J, with 12 bases in the middle. Germline values: CDR1 SGHRS, CDR2 YFSETQ. The CDR3 runs to 16 residues. The CDR3 nucleotides are TGCGCCAGCAGCTTGATGTTATCCACTAGCACAGATACGCAGTATTTT. This codes for CASSLMLSTSTDTQYF.

V usage is TRBV29-1 and J usage is TRBJ2-4; a weak D match, TRBD2 (7 bases). Trimming took off 1 base at V and 0 bases at J, with 19 bases between the two ends. Germline CDR1 is SQVTM and CDR2 is ANQGSEA. This CDR3 is built from 18 residues. The CDR3 sequence: CSVEGGGRPDLAKNIQYF. CDR3 bases: TGCAGCGTTGAAGGGGGGGGGCGACCCGATTTAGCCAAAAACATTCAGTACTTC.

The chain has TRBV6-2 or TRBV6-3 and TRBJ2-2, with D unclear. The germline V gene encodes CDR1 MNHEY and CDR2 SVGEGT. Trimming took off 5 bases at V and 6 bases at J, with 10 bases between the two ends. This CDR3 spans 13 amino acids. CDR3 in amino acids: CASSPVYPGELFF. The CDR3 DNA reads TGTGCCAGCAGTCCGGTTTACCCCGGGGAGCTGTTTTTT.

This rearrangement joins TRBV3-1 (or the pseudogene TRBV3-2) to TRBJ2-1; tentatively, D is TRBD2 (6 bases). The germline CDR1 and CDR2 sequences are LGHDT and YNNKEL (reference sequence). V was trimmed by 1 base and J by 2 bases, leaving 9 bases between them. This CDR3 contains 15 residues. The CDR3 sequence: CASSQGGGAYNEQFF. DNA of the CDR3: TGTGCCAGCAGCCAAGGAGGAGGGGCCTACAATGAGCAGTTCTTC.

The genes are TRBV19 and TRBJ1-1; TRBD1 agrees at 7 bases. V lost 9 bases, J lost 11 bases, and 21 bases stayed unmatched. The CDR3 sequence is 15 residues long. The germline V gene has CDR1 LNHDA and CDR2 SQIVND (reference sequence). Here the CDR3 DNA reads TGTGCCAGCCGCCCAGGGGGTCTAGGGGATGCCGGGGCTTTCTTT. This translates into CASRPGGLGDAGAFF.

The chain recombines TRBV28 with TRBJ1-2; TRBD1 might be the D (5 bases). The CDR3 spans 15 residues. Germline V gene lookup returns CDR1 MDHEN and CDR2 SYDVKM. Trimming took 8 bases from V and 7 from J, leaving 23 bases between them. The CDR3: CASSTLEGAFGGYTF. The CDR3 DNA sequence: TGTGCCAGCTCGACCCTGGAAGGGGCGTTCGGTGGCTACACCTTC.

The chain carries TRBV7-6 and TRBJ2-1; TRBD1 aligns across 7 bases. Germline-derived CDR1 and CDR2 are SGHVS and FNYEAQ. CDR3 length: 17 residues. The trim removed 2 bases at V and 0 bases at J, leaving 7 bases unmatched. CDR3 in DNA: TGTGCCAGCAGCTTACGATCCGGGACAGCCTCCTACAATGAGCAGTTCTTC. Amino acid sequence: CASSLRSGTASYNEQFF.

The rearrangement links TRBV18 to TRBJ1-4, with 7 bases aligning to TRBD1. The germline V gene has CDR1 KGHSH and CDR2 LQKENI. The CDR3 loop spans 17 amino acids. V was clipped by 2 bases and J by 4 bases; unmatched bases: 10. The CDR3 loop reads CASSPRGTDSLNEKLFF. The CDR3 DNA sequence: TGTGCCAGCTCACCAAGGGGGACAGACTCTCTTAATGAAAAACTGTTTTTT. Supplemented by reference TRBV18 and TRBJ1-4, the full variable domain reads NAGVMQNPRHLVRRRGQEARLRCSPMKGHSHVYWYRQLPEEGLKFMVYLQKENIIDESGMPKERFSAEFPKEGPSILRIQQVVRGDSAAYFCASSPRGTDSLNEKLFFGSGTQLSVL.

J is TRBJ1-6 and V is TRBV4-1, with TRBD1 identical over 10 bases. Trimming at V came to 4 bases and at J to 10 bases, leaving 7 bases not matched to a gene. The CDR3 contains 15 residues. Germline V gene data show CDR1 as MGHRA and CDR2 as YSYEKL. The CDR3 nucleotides are TGCGCCAGCAGCCCCATGGACAGGGGGACGTCACCCCTCCACTTT. This sequence encodes CASSPMDRGTSPLHF.

This clone appeared a single time. The chain employs TRBV4-1 and TRBJ2-3, with D possibly TRBD1 on 5 matching bases. Germline V CDR1 and CDR2: MGHRA, YSYEKL. Trimming stripped 3 bases from V and 5 bases from J, with 12 bases between. The CDR3 is 14 amino acids. CDR3 region: CASSHPGLGDTQYF. Written as DNA, the CDR3 is TGCGCCAGCAGCCATCCAGGGTTAGGAGATACGCAGTATTTT.

This clone occurred a few times. The rearrangement uses TRBV5-1 and TRBJ1-2; 11 bases fit TRBD1. This CDR3 spans 13 amino acids. Germline V lookup: CDR1 SGHRS, CDR2 YFSETQ. V gave up 4 bases and J gave up 8 bases; unmatched junction bases: 4. The CDR3 DNA follows: TGCGCCAGCAGCCCTGGGACAGGGGGAGGCTACACCTTC. Amino acids: CASSPGTGGGYTF.

In this sample, this clone turned up a few times. V usage is TRBV6-5 and J usage is TRBJ1-2; D is unresolved. This CDR3 is 14 amino acids long. Per the germline V gene, CDR1 is MNHEY and CDR2 is SVGAGI. Trimming removed 2 bases from V and 3 bases from J, with 10 bases in between. As DNA, the CDR3 is TGTGCCAGCAGTTACAGCTCCCTCGACTATGGCTACACCTTC. This encodes CASSYSSLDYGYTF.

The V and J genes are TRBV5-1 and TRBJ2-1; 7 bases map to TRBD1. V dropped 2 bases and J dropped 0; count of bases not matched to a gene: 2. This CDR3 region has 15 residues. Germline V lookup: CDR1 SGHRS, CDR2 YFSETQ. The DNA for the CDR3 is TGCGCCAGCAGCTTCACAGGGGCCTCCTACAATGAGCAGTTCTTC. Translated, it gives CASSFTGASYNEQFF.

This clone appeared once. The chain has TRBV11-3 and TRBJ2-3; D unresolved. Between the trimmed V and J ends, which lost 3 bases and 1 base, there was a span of 5 bases. The CDR3 runs to 13 residues. From germline, CDR1 is SGHNT and CDR2 YENEEA. The CDR3 spells CASSFLGTDTQYF. CDR3 in DNA: TGTGCCAGCAGCTTCTTAGGCACAGATACGCAGTATTTT.

This clone was found once. The chain recombines TRBV6-5 with TRBJ2-3; D gene ambiguous. Looked up from germline, CDR1 is MNHEY and CDR2 is SVGAGI. V dropped 8 bases and J dropped 1 base, with 10 bases sitting between them. This CDR3 spans 13 amino acids. In DNA, the CDR3 is TGTGCCAGCTCTCACAGACGCACAGATACGCAGTATTTT. This encodes CASSHRRTDTQYF.

The chain carries TRBV7-9 and TRBJ1-6; 7 bases agree with TRBD1. V shed 3 bases and J 9 bases; nucleotides not matched to a gene: 5. Looked up from germline, CDR1 is SEHNR and CDR2 is FQNEAQ (reference sequence). This CDR3 comprises 14 residues. The CDR3 DNA reads as TGTGCCAGCAGCTTCGGGACAGTATCTTCACCCCTCCACTTT. Protein sequence: CASSFGTVSSPLHF.

This chain connects TRBV12-3 or TRBV12-4 to TRBJ1-5, with 7 bases fitting TRBD1. The trim removed 7 bases at V and 7 bases at J, leaving 7 bases unmatched. The CDR3 has 13 amino acids. CDR3 in amino acids: CASNRQGEQPQHF. The CDR3 nucleotides read TGTGCCAGCAATAGACAGGGTGAACAGCCCCAGCATTTT.

This sequence joins TRBV5-1 and TRBJ2-3, with 12 bases that match TRBD2. J gave up 2 bases and V 4 bases, and 5 bases lay outside the gene matches. This CDR3 comprises 16 residues. Germline CDR1 is SGHRS and CDR2 is YFSETQ. Here the CDR3 DNA reads TGCGCCAGCAGCCATGGACTAGCGGGGTTCACAGATACGCAGTATTTT. Encoded protein: CASSHGLAGFTDTQYF. The whole variable domain, filled in from reference TRBV5-1 and TRBJ2-3, reads KAGVTQTPRYLIKTRGQQVTLSCSPISGHRSVSWYQQTPGQGLQFLFEYFSETQRNKGNFPGRFSGRQFSNSRSEMNVSTLELGDSALYLCASSHGLAGFTDTQYFGPGTRLTVL.

This chain uses TRBV19 with TRBJ1-1, with 9 bases lining up with TRBD1. The CDR3 consists of 15 residues. V lost 6 bases and J lost 2; bases outside the gene matches: 7. Germline CDR1 reads LNHDA; CDR2 reads SQIVND (reference sequence). The CDR3 sequence is CASSVGTGSNTEAFF. CDR3 coding DNA: TGTGCCAGTAGCGTAGGGACAGGGTCAAACACTGAAGCTTTCTTT.

CDR3 coding DNA: TGTGCCAGCAGGAGGGGGAGTAACTATGGCTACACCTTC. Translated: CASRRGSNYGYTF. This chain uses TRBV6-5 with TRBJ1-2, with a possible D match to TRBD1 (6 bases). Germline loops: CDR1 MNHEY, CDR2 SVGAGI. This CDR3 spans 13 amino acids. The V end lost 6 bases, the J end lost 1 base, and 9 bases lay between the germline ends.

The chain joins TRBV7-9 to TRBJ1-1, with a tentative D call TRBD1 (5 bases). The CDR3 totals 12 residues. V gave up 7 bases and J gave up 8 bases, with 14 bases separating them. Germline lookup yields CDR1 SEHNR and CDR2 FQNEAQ (reference sequence). CDR3 nucleotide sequence: TGTGCCAGCACCCTGGGGGGGGTGGAAGCTTTCTTT. It yields the protein CASTLGGVEAFF. Filled out from reference TRBV7-9 and TRBJ1-1, the complete variable domain reads DTGVSQNPRHKITKRGQNVTFRCDPISEHNRLYWYRQTLGQGPEFLTYFQNEAQLEKSRLLSDRFSAERPKGSFSTLEIQRTEQGDSAMYLCASTLGGVEAFFGQGTRLTVV.

This chain links TRBV15 with TRBJ2-5, with 11 bases that match TRBD1. Germline CDR1 is LNHNV and CDR2 is YYDKDF (reference sequence). The J segment lost 4 bases and the V segment lost 3 bases, leaving 7 bases of the junction unmatched. This CDR3 comprises 16 residues. In nucleotides, the CDR3 is TGTGCCACCAGCAGGGGCCGGGACAGGGGGGGAGAGACCCAGTACTTC. Protein: CATSRGRDRGGETQYF.